This is a list of T cell receptor beta chains from one sample in a study of OX40 agonist ivuxolimab in advanced cancers. Sequenced by immunoSEQ multiplex PCR; TCRdb stores in-frame clones only, minus some. The profile shows 52,000 or so clones, 84% of them singletons. The source material was CD4+ or CD8+ T cells sorted from blood, sampled in a trial of the OX40 agonist ivuxolimab. These receptors were collected from an adult with an advanced solid tumor such as melanoma, head and neck, liver or kidney cancer. CDR3s include the opening cysteine and the closing phenylalanine or tryptophan. The order of the fields is J gene, D gene, clone size, V gene, CDR3 DNA, CDR3 protein. The D gene is left open where the match is weak. Where a row states a size, it is once, few, many or the class of an expanded clone; other rows omit it.

j_gene: TRBJ2-2
d_gene: NA
abundance: NA
v_gene: TRBV5-4
CDR3nt: TGTGCCAGCAGCTTGTTCGCGAACACCGGGGAGCTGTTTTTT
CDR3aa: CASSLFANTGELFF

j_gene: TRBJ2-1
d_gene: TRBD2
abundance: NA
v_gene: TRBV2
CDR3nt: TGTGCCCGTCAGCGGACTAGCGGGTACAATGAGCAGTTCTTC
CDR3aa: CARQRTSGYNEQFF

j_gene: TRBJ2-7
d_gene: TRBD1
abundance: NA
v_gene: TRBV14
CDR3nt: TGTGCCAGCAGCCGGGGACAGGGGACCTACGAGCAGTACTTC
CDR3aa: CASSRGQGTYEQYF

j_gene: TRBJ2-1
d_gene: TRBD2
abundance: NA
v_gene: TRBV5-1
CDR3nt: TGCGCCAGCAGCTTGGTTATAGCGGGTTACAATGAGCAGTTCTTC
CDR3aa: CASSLVIAGYNEQFF

j_gene: TRBJ2-3
d_gene: NA
abundance: NA
v_gene: TRBV11-2
CDR3nt: TGTGCCAGCAGCTTAGAGGGGGACGGGACAGATACGCAGTATTTT
CDR3aa: CASSLEGDGTDTQYF

j_gene: TRBJ1-2
d_gene: NA
abundance: NA
v_gene: TRBV4-2
CDR3nt: TGTGCCAGCAGCCAAGAGTTTAACACCGTGGTTTATGGCTACACCTTC
CDR3aa: CASSQEFNTVVYGYTF

j_gene: TRBJ2-7
d_gene: NA
abundance: NA
v_gene: TRBV28
CDR3nt: TGTGCCAGCAGTTTAAATTTTCGGGCGGGCGAGCAGTACTTC
CDR3aa: CASSLNFRAGEQYF

j_gene: TRBJ2-6
d_gene: NA
abundance: NA
v_gene: TRBV30
CDR3nt: TGTGCCTGGACCGGGGATGGGCTAGCTGGGGCCAACGTCCTGACTTTC
CDR3aa: CAWTGDGLAGANVLTF

j_gene: TRBJ2-3
d_gene: TRBD2
abundance: NA
v_gene: TRBV7-2
CDR3nt: TGTGCCAGCAGCTTAGTAGTAGCGGGAGATACGCAGTATTTT
CDR3aa: CASSLVVAGDTQYF

j_gene: TRBJ2-5
d_gene: NA
abundance: NA
v_gene: TRBV5-5
CDR3nt: TGTGCCAGCAGCTTGGAGGTAGGGAGGGAGACCCAGTACTTC
CDR3aa: CASSLEVGRETQYF

j_gene: TRBJ2-7
d_gene: NA
abundance: NA
v_gene: TRBV7-6
CDR3nt: TGTGCCAGCAGCTTGGACAACTACGAGCAGTACTTC
CDR3aa: CASSLDNYEQYF

j_gene: TRBJ2-1
d_gene: NA
abundance: NA
v_gene: TRBV6-5
CDR3nt: TGTGCCAGCCGACGGCCTACCCCCTATAATGAGCAGTTCTTC
CDR3aa: CASRRPTPYNEQFF

j_gene: TRBJ1-4
d_gene: TRBD1
abundance: once
v_gene: TRBV27
CDR3nt: TGTGCCAGCAGACGGACAGGGAACAATGAAAAACTGTTTTTT
CDR3aa: CASRRTGNNEKLFF

j_gene: TRBJ2-1
d_gene: NA
abundance: NA
v_gene: TRBV25-1
CDR3nt: TGTGCCAGCAGCGATTACAATGAGCAGTTCTTC
CDR3aa: CASSDYNEQFF

j_gene: TRBJ2-7
d_gene: TRBD1
abundance: once
v_gene: TRBV5-4
CDR3nt: TGTGCCAGCAGCTTGGCCGGGACAGGGCAAGGCGAGCAGTACTTC
CDR3aa: CASSLAGTGQGEQYF

j_gene: TRBJ1-2
d_gene: NA
abundance: NA
v_gene: TRBV2
CDR3nt: TGTGCCAGCAGTCCCCGCAGGGTGGGCTATGGCTACACCTTC
CDR3aa: CASSPRRVGYGYTF

j_gene: TRBJ2-7
d_gene: NA
abundance: NA
v_gene: TRBV6-6
CDR3nt: TGTGCCAGCAGTTACTCGGGCCAGGGGAGCTACGAGCAGTACTTC
CDR3aa: CASSYSGQGSYEQYF

j_gene: TRBJ1-1
d_gene: TRBD1
abundance: NA
v_gene: TRBV5-1
CDR3nt: TGCGCCAGCAGCTTAAACAGGGGGCGGGGAACTGAAGCTTTCTTT
CDR3aa: CASSLNRGRGTEAFF

j_gene: TRBJ1-2
d_gene: TRBD1
abundance: once
v_gene: TRBV10-3
CDR3nt: TGTGCCATCAGAGAGACAGGGTCCCAAATCTATGGCTACACCTTC
CDR3aa: CAIRETGSQIYGYTF

j_gene: TRBJ1-2
d_gene: NA
abundance: once
v_gene: TRBV5-8
CDR3nt: TGTGCCAGCAGCTTGGCCACAGGTGGCTACACCTTC
CDR3aa: CASSLATGGYTF

j_gene: TRBJ1-2
d_gene: NA
abundance: NA
v_gene: TRBV5-1
CDR3nt: TGCGCCAGCAGCTTGGGCTCGGGGAAAGTGGGCTACACCTTC
CDR3aa: CASSLGSGKVGYTF

j_gene: TRBJ2-1
d_gene: NA
abundance: NA
v_gene: TRBV11-2
CDR3nt: TGTGCCAGCAGCTTAGCGGTTGACAGGATCTACAATGAGCAGTTCTTC
CDR3aa: CASSLAVDRIYNEQFF

j_gene: TRBJ2-1
d_gene: TRBD2
abundance: NA
v_gene: TRBV14
CDR3nt: TGTGCCAGCAGCCCGGGACTAGCGGGATCAGAAGAGCAGTTCTTC
CDR3aa: CASSPGLAGSEEQFF

j_gene: TRBJ2-7
d_gene: TRBD2
abundance: NA
v_gene: TRBV15
CDR3nt: TGTGCCACCAGCAGAGGCCTAGCGGGAGTTTCGCGCGAGCAGTACTTC
CDR3aa: CATSRGLAGVSREQYF

j_gene: TRBJ2-3
d_gene: NA
abundance: NA
v_gene: TRBV7-8
CDR3nt: TGTGCCAGCAGCGCCGGCCTTAGCACAGATACGCAGTATTTT
CDR3aa: CASSAGLSTDTQYF

j_gene: TRBJ2-1
d_gene: TRBD1
abundance: NA
v_gene: TRBV28
CDR3nt: TGTGCCAGCAGTTTACGTGGGACAGCCTACAATGAGCAGTTCTTC
CDR3aa: CASSLRGTAYNEQFF

j_gene: TRBJ2-1
d_gene: NA
abundance: NA
v_gene: TRBV20-1
CDR3nt: TGCAGTGCTAGAGTTAAGGACGAGCAGTTCTTC
CDR3aa: CSARVKDEQFF

j_gene: TRBJ2-1
d_gene: NA
abundance: NA
v_gene: TRBV11-2
CDR3nt: TGTGCCAGCAGCCCTGGGCCTCCATCCTACAATGAGCAGTTCTTC
CDR3aa: CASSPGPPSYNEQFF

j_gene: TRBJ1-2
d_gene: NA
abundance: NA
v_gene: TRBV7-9
CDR3nt: TGTGCCACCGGGGGGCAGGGCTATGGCTACACCTTC
CDR3aa: CATGGQGYGYTF

j_gene: TRBJ1-5
d_gene: NA
abundance: NA
v_gene: TRBV11-2
CDR3nt: TGTGCCAGCAGCTTAGCGAGGGAGCGTCAGCCCCAGCATTTT
CDR3aa: CASSLARERQPQHF

j_gene: TRBJ2-5
d_gene: TRBD2
abundance: few
v_gene: TRBV4-2
CDR3nt: TGTGCCAGCAGCGGTAAAGCCGGGACTAGCATACAAGAGACCCAGTACTTC
CDR3aa: CASSGKAGTSIQETQYF

j_gene: TRBJ2-7
d_gene: TRBD2
abundance: NA
v_gene: TRBV5-5
CDR3nt: TGTGCCAGCAGCTTGCGGCTAGCGGGAGGAGGCTACGAGCAGTACTTC
CDR3aa: CASSLRLAGGGYEQYF

j_gene: TRBJ1-2
d_gene: NA
abundance: NA
v_gene: TRBV7-9
CDR3nt: TGTGCCAGCAGCGAGGACGGATCCTACTATGGCTACACCTTC
CDR3aa: CASSEDGSYYGYTF

j_gene: TRBJ2-1
d_gene: NA
abundance: NA
v_gene: TRBV5-6
CDR3nt: TGTGCCAGCAGCTTGAAGGGATACAATGAGCAGTTCTTC
CDR3aa: CASSLKGYNEQFF

j_gene: TRBJ2-3
d_gene: TRBD2
abundance: once
v_gene: TRBV4-2
CDR3nt: TGTGCCAGCAGCCGACCAGCGGGAGGCCGCACAGATACGCAGTATTTT
CDR3aa: CASSRPAGGRTDTQYF

j_gene: TRBJ1-2
d_gene: NA
abundance: NA
v_gene: TRBV4-2
CDR3nt: TGTGCCAGCAGCCAAGATACGGGCGGCTATGGCTACACCTTC
CDR3aa: CASSQDTGGYGYTF

j_gene: TRBJ2-5
d_gene: NA
abundance: NA
v_gene: TRBV21-1
CDR3nt: TGTGCCAGCAGCAAAAACCCACAGGGTCGGACAGAAGAGACCCAGTACTTC
CDR3aa: CASSKNPQGRTEETQYF

j_gene: TRBJ2-3
d_gene: NA
abundance: NA
v_gene: TRBV11-2
CDR3nt: TGTGCCAGCAGCTCCGGGCGACCAACTAGCACAGATACGCAGTATTTT
CDR3aa: CASSSGRPTSTDTQYF

j_gene: TRBJ2-3
d_gene: NA
abundance: NA
v_gene: TRBV30
CDR3nt: TGTGCCTGGACAGGGATACTCACAGATACGCAGTATTTT
CDR3aa: CAWTGILTDTQYF

j_gene: TRBJ2-7
d_gene: TRBD2
abundance: once
v_gene: TRBV6-5
CDR3nt: TGTGCCAGCAGTTACTACCAGCGGGAGGGCGAGCAGTACTTC
CDR3aa: CASSYYQREGEQYF

j_gene: TRBJ2-7
d_gene: NA
abundance: NA
v_gene: TRBV7-6
CDR3nt: TGTGCCAGCAGCTTAGTGGAGACGGGCGCCTACGAGCAGTACTTC
CDR3aa: CASSLVETGAYEQYF

j_gene: TRBJ2-1
d_gene: NA
abundance: NA
v_gene: TRBV27
CDR3nt: TGTGCCAGCAGTTTTAACCTCTTCAATGAGCAGTTCTTC
CDR3aa: CASSFNLFNEQFF

j_gene: TRBJ1-3
d_gene: TRBD1
abundance: few
v_gene: TRBV7-8
CDR3nt: TGTGCCAGCAGCCCCCGTCCCGGGACAGGGGTTGGAAACACCATATATTTT
CDR3aa: CASSPRPGTGVGNTIYF

j_gene: TRBJ2-3
d_gene: TRBD2
abundance: NA
v_gene: TRBV14
CDR3nt: TGTGCCAGCAGCCCCCGGCTAGCGGGCACAGATACGCAGTATTTT
CDR3aa: CASSPRLAGTDTQYF

j_gene: TRBJ2-1
d_gene: TRBD2
abundance: NA
v_gene: TRBV7-2
CDR3nt: TGTGCCAGCAGCTTAAGCGGGAGGGAGCAGTTCTTC
CDR3aa: CASSLSGREQFF

j_gene: TRBJ2-1
d_gene: TRBD2
abundance: NA
v_gene: TRBV7-3
CDR3nt: TGTGCCAGCAGCCGACAACCACCGGGACTAGCGCCGACAGGGGAGCAGTTCTTC
CDR3aa: CASSRQPPGLAPTGEQFF

j_gene: TRBJ2-1
d_gene: TRBD2
abundance: NA
v_gene: TRBV7-9
CDR3nt: TGTGCCAGCAGCTTAGCGACTAGCGGGAGGACCCCTTACAATGAGCAGTTCTTC
CDR3aa: CASSLATSGRTPYNEQFF

j_gene: TRBJ1-1
d_gene: TRBD1
abundance: few
v_gene: TRBV28
CDR3nt: TGTGCCAGCAGTTTTAGGGACAGTTTCCGATTT
CDR3aa: CASSFRDSFRF

j_gene: TRBJ2-2
d_gene: NA
abundance: NA
v_gene: TRBV7-2
CDR3nt: TGTGCCAGCAGCTTAGTAACCCCACGCGGGGCAAACACCGGGGAGCTGTTTTTT
CDR3aa: CASSLVTPRGANTGELFF

j_gene: TRBJ2-1
d_gene: NA
abundance: NA
v_gene: TRBV2
CDR3nt: TGTGCCGACTCGGGAGTATCAACCTACAATGAGCAGTTCTTC
CDR3aa: CADSGVSTYNEQFF

j_gene: TRBJ2-1
d_gene: TRBD2
abundance: NA
v_gene: TRBV9
CDR3nt: TGTGCCAGCAGCGTATCTAGCGGGTACTACAATGAGCAGTTCTTC
CDR3aa: CASSVSSGYYNEQFF

j_gene: TRBJ2-7
d_gene: NA
abundance: NA
v_gene: TRBV18
CDR3nt: TGTGCCAGCTCACCAGCGACAGGCTCCTACGAGCAGTACTTC
CDR3aa: CASSPATGSYEQYF

j_gene: TRBJ2-7
d_gene: NA
abundance: few
v_gene: TRBV18
CDR3nt: TGTGCCAGCTCACCATCCTCCGGTATGGTATACTTC
CDR3aa: CASSPSSGMVYF

j_gene: TRBJ2-6
d_gene: NA
abundance: NA
v_gene: TRBV5-6
CDR3nt: TGTGCCAGCAGCTTCGAACAGGGCGGGGCCAACGTCCTGACTTTC
CDR3aa: CASSFEQGGANVLTF

j_gene: TRBJ1-5
d_gene: NA
abundance: NA
v_gene: TRBV10-2
CDR3nt: TGCGCCAGCAGTGAGCGGGTCCCCACTAATCAGCCCCAGCATTTT
CDR3aa: CASSERVPTNQPQHF

j_gene: TRBJ2-2
d_gene: NA
abundance: once
v_gene: TRBV27
CDR3nt: TGTGCCAGCAGGCCCCGCGGTGGCACCGGGGAGCTGTTTTTT
CDR3aa: CASRPRGGTGELFF

j_gene: TRBJ2-3
d_gene: NA
abundance: NA
v_gene: TRBV15
CDR3nt: TGTGCCACCAGCAGAGATCAGACAGCAGATACGCAGTATTTT
CDR3aa: CATSRDQTADTQYF

j_gene: TRBJ2-1
d_gene: NA
abundance: NA
v_gene: TRBV2
CDR3nt: TGTGCCAGCACCTACTACAATGAGCAGTTCTTC
CDR3aa: CASTYYNEQFF